This T cell receptor (beta chain) stems from a study of blood T cell repertoires in COVID-19. Overall study: The origin of the acute and convalescent COVID-19 samples was the United States, Italy and Spain. The analysed material was cDNA or gDNA that came from T cells, B-cell-depleted T cells, or PBMCs.

Measured with immunoSEQ multiplex PCR; TCRdb has only the in-frame clones, and not every one. The data hold about 330,000 clones, with around nine tenths observed a single time. Per germline, CDR1 SQVTM and CDR2 ANQGSEA. V was shortened by 2 bases and J by 3 bases, with 5 bases between the two germline ends. The CDR3 sequence is 11 residues long. Sample: peripheral blood. The source is a woman aged 45 to 65 with active or convalescent COVID-19. The chain carries TRBV29-1 and TRBJ2-7; tentatively, D is TRBD1 (5 bases). CDR3 sequence reads: CSVETGYEQYF. The CDR3 nucleotides read TGCAGCGTTGAAACAGGCTACGAGCAGTACTTC.